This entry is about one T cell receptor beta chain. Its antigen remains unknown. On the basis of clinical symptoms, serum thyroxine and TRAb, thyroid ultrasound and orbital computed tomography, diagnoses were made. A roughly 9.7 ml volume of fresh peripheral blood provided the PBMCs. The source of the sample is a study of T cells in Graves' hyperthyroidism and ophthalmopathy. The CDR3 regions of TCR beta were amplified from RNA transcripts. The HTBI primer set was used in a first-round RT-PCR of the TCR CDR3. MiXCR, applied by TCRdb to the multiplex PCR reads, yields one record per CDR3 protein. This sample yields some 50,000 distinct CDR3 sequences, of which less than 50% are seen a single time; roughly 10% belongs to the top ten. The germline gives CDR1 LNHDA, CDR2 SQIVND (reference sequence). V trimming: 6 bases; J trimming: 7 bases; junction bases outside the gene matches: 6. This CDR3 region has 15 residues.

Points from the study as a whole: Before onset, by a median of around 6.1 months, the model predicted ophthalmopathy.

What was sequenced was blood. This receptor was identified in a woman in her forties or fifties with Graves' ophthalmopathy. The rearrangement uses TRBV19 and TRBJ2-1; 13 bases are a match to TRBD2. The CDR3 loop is CASSPGLAGSNEQFF. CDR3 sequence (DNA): TGTGCCAGTAGCCCGGGACTAGCGGGAAGTAATGAGCAGTTCTTC.